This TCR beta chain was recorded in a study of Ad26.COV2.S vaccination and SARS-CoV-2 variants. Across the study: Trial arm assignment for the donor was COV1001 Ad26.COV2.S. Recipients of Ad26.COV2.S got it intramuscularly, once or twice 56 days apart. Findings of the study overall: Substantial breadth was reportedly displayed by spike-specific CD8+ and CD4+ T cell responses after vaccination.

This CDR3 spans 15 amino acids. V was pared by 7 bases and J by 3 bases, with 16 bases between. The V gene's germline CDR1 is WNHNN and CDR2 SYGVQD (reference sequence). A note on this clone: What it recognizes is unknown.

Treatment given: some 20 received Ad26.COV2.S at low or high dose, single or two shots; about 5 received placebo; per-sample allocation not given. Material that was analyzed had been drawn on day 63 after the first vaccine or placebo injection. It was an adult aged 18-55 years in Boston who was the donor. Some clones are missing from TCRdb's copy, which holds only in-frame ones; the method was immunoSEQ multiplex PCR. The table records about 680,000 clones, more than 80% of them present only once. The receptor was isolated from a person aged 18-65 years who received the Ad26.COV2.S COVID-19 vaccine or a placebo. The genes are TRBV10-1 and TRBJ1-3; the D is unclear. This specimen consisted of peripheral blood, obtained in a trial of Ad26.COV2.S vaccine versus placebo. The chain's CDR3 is CASIIVGYHGNTIYF. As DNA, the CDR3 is TGCGCCAGCATTATCGTGGGCTACCATGGAAACACCATATATTTT.